This T cell receptor beta chain was recovered during a study of CD4 T cells in relation to SARS-CoV-2 and coronaviruses. CD4+ T cells from unexposed donors were obtained before the COVID-19 pandemic (2011-2018). CD4+ T cells were isolated from the cells after more than nine days of culture. Note on this clone: Its antigen is unknown.

Only in-frame clones appear in the TCRdb table, and some are missing; sequencing was by immunoSEQ multiplex PCR. In the table there are 25,000 to 35,000 clones, 60% to 85% of which are singletons. The CDR3 has 13 residues. Trimming took 2 bases from V and 6 from J; bases not matched to a gene: 1. CDR1 is LGHNA and CDR2 is YSLEER in the germline V gene. The TCR originated in a human donor in good health. The chain uses TRBV4-3 and TRBJ1-5, with 7 bases identical to TRBD1. Sample: CD4+ T cells from PBMCs, cultured in vitro. The CDR3, as DNA: TGCGCCAGCAGCCAACAGGGGGGTCAGCCCCAGCATTTT. The encoded protein is CASSQQGGQPQHF.